The clone carrying this T cell receptor beta chain was seen at least ten times. Unique molecular identifiers were used to barcode this TCRbeta library. TCRdb recomputed calls from the PCR reads with MiXCR, one row per CDR3 protein. The table lists some 290,000 distinct CDR3 sequences, approximately 9.8% of them singletons. This sample stems from a study of T-cell reconstitution after alpha-beta-depleted transplantation in children. CDR1 is SGHKS and CDR2 is YYEKEE in the germline V gene (reference sequence). This CDR3 region has 15 residues. V lost 0 bases, J lost 0 bases, and 7 bases lay in between. The genes are TRBV5-5 and TRBJ2-1; D ambiguous. The source is a human donor who donated a stem cell graft to a child with SCID. This sample comprised PBMCs from the stem cell graft donor, obtained from the stem cell graft. Here the CDR3 reads CASSLGTSSYNEQFF. CDR3 bases: TGTGCCAGCAGCTTGGGCACAAGCTCCTACAATGAGCAGTTCTTC.